This T cell receptor (beta chain) originates from a study of T cell changes during pregnancy in multiple sclerosis. Clones were read by immunoSEQ multiplex PCR, and TCRdb kept only the in-frame ones, dropping some. Of tens of thousands of clones detected, 92% appear once; the ten largest clones hold over 10%. CDR1 PRHDT and CDR2 FYEKMQ come from the germline V gene (reference sequence). The CDR3 consists of 17 residues. Trimming left V 0 bases short and J 6 bases short, with 19 bases between. The gene calls are TRBV13 and TRBJ2-3; weak D call: TRBD2 (6 bases). The TCR comes from a female donor with multiple sclerosis, enrolled in a pregnancy study. Sample: CD8+ T cells from peripheral blood mononuclear cells, taken in the first trimester of pregnancy. As DNA, the CDR3 is TGTGCCAGCAGCTTAGGGCGGGGAGCGGAGATGTTGGATACGCAGTATTTT. This translates into CASSLGRGAEMLDTQYF.